Listed here are 28 T cell receptor beta chains from one sample, sequenced in a study of OX40 agonist ivuxolimab in advanced cancers. This table comes from immunoSEQ multiplex PCR, and its TCRdb copy is limited to in-frame clones, with some not included. The sample yields some 66,000 clones, about 80% seen once. Specimen: CD4+ or CD8+ T cells sorted from blood, collected in a trial of the OX40 agonist ivuxolimab. The source is an adult with an advanced solid tumor such as melanoma, head and neck, liver or kidney cancer.

The chain recombines TRBV10-3 with TRBJ2-3; a possible D gene is TRBD1 (5 bases). With 7 bases removed from V and 2 bases from J, the gap between germline ends came to 10 bases. The CDR3 runs 13 residues. CDR1 and CDR2 from the germline V gene are ENHRY and SYGVKD. The CDR3 DNA reads TGTGCCATCAAGCCAGGACACACAGATACGCAGTATTTT. It is translated as CAIKPGHTDTQYF.

V and J are TRBV7-9 and TRBJ1-4; a weak D match, TRBD1 (5 bases). Germline V gene sequence: CDR1 SEHNR, CDR2 FQNEAQ (reference sequence). This CDR3 comprises 16 residues. The V end was cut by 3 bases, the J end by 8 bases, with 19 bases between. CDR3 in amino acids: CASSFNIGALGEKLFF. The CDR3 DNA reads as TGTGCCAGCAGCTTCAATATAGGGGCGTTAGGGGAAAAACTGTTTTTT.

The genes are TRBV2 and TRBJ2-7, with a possible D match to TRBD2 (7 bases). Germline V CDR1 and CDR2: SNHLY, FYNNEI. The CDR3 contains 16 residues. V lost 6 bases and J 1 base, leaving 19 bases between the germline ends. The CDR3 protein is CASRFSGGLPSYEQYF. The CDR3 nucleotides are TGTGCCAGCAGGTTCTCCGGGGGGCTACCTTCCTACGAGCAGTACTTC.

This chain joins TRBV28 and TRBJ2-2; 7 nucleotides line up with TRBD2. This CDR3 comprises 16 residues. Looked up from germline, CDR1 is MDHEN and CDR2 is SYDVKM. Losses at the gene ends were 2 bases for V and 3 bases for J; bases not matched to a gene: 6. The DNA of the CDR3 is TGTGCCAGCAGTTTAAGATTGGGAGGGTACACCGGGGAGCTGTTTTTT. Translation gives CASSLRLGGYTGELFF.

This chain connects TRBV11-2 to TRBJ2-5; D gene ambiguous. Trimming took 3 bases from V and 1 from J, leaving 9 bases between them. CDR3 length equals 14 residues. Germline assignment: CDR1 SGHAT and CDR2 FQNNGV. CDR3 DNA: TGTGCCAGCAGCTTTGGGGTACTCCAAGAGACCCAGTACTTC. The encoded protein is CASSFGVLQETQYF. Using reference TRBV11-2 and TRBJ2-5 for the parts outside the CDR3, the full variable domain is EAGVAQSPRYKIIEKRQSVAFWCNPISGHATLYWYQQILGQGPKLLIQFQNNGVVDDSQLPKDRFSAERLKGVDSTLKIQPAKLEDSAVYLCASSFGVLQETQYFGPGTRLLVL.

This sequence joins TRBV6-6 and TRBJ1-2, with 10 bases aligning to TRBD1. Germline CDR1 MNHNY, CDR2 SVGAGI (reference sequence). Trimming took 5 bases from V and 6 from J; bases not matched to a gene: 9. This CDR3 has 15 amino acids. CDR3 in amino acids: CASSPRQGAADGYTF. For the CDR3, the DNA is TGTGCCAGCAGTCCGCGACAGGGGGCCGCTGATGGCTACACCTTC.

This chain joins TRBV2 and TRBJ1-5, with a tentative D call TRBD1 (5 bases). The CDR3 length is 14 residues. The germline V gene encodes CDR1 SNHLY and CDR2 FYNNEI. Deletions cut 0 bases from V and 7 bases from J, with 10 bases between. The chain's CDR3 is CASSEAAGRQPQHF. CDR3 in DNA: TGTGCCAGCAGTGAAGCGGCAGGGAGGCAGCCCCAGCATTTT.

This clone has only one observation. The chain joins TRBV5-4 to TRBJ2-5; 7 bases line up with TRBD2. CDR1 SGHNT and CDR2 YYREEE come from the germline V gene (reference sequence). V shed 0 bases and J 5 bases; nucleotides not matched to a gene: 4. The CDR3 extends over 14 amino acids. The CDR3 loop is CASSLGLAWETQYF. CDR3 DNA sequence: TGTGCCAGCAGCTTGGGACTAGCATGGGAGACCCAGTACTTC.

V and J are TRBV10-1 and TRBJ2-5, with 8 positions matching TRBD1. CDR1 and CDR2 (germline): WNHNN, SYGVQD (reference sequence). Losses at the gene ends were 7 bases for V and 5 bases for J; bases not matched to a gene: 6. This CDR3 has 13 amino acids. The CDR3 coding sequence is TGCGCCAGCACAATAACAGGGGGGGAGACCCAGTACTTC. Its protein product is CASTITGGETQYF.

This chain links TRBV7-3 with TRBJ2-2, with a possible D match to TRBD2 (6 bases). The length of the CDR3 is 16 residues. The germline V and J ends were trimmed by 5 bases and 5 bases, with 18 bases remaining between them. Germline assignment: CDR1 SGHTA and CDR2 FQGTGA. The CDR3 DNA is TGTGCCAGCAGCCCACAGGTGACTAGGTCAACCGGGGAGCTGTTTTTT. This sequence encodes CASSPQVTRSTGELFF.

This chain uses TRBV7-3 with TRBJ1-2; the D is unclear. There are 13 residues in the CDR3. Per the germline V gene, CDR1 is SGHTA and CDR2 is FQGTGA. Between the trimmed V and J ends, which lost 1 base and 6 bases, there was a span of 9 bases. The CDR3 region has the DNA TGTGCCAGCAGCTTAATTGCGGAGGATGGCTACACCTTC. This sequence encodes CASSLIAEDGYTF. The entire variable domain, with the rest obtained from reference TRBV7-3 and TRBJ1-2, is as follows: GAGVSQTPSNKVTEKGKYVELRCDPISGHTALYWYRQSLGQGPEFLIYFQGTGAADDSGLPNDRFFAVRPEGSVSTLKIQRTERGDSAVYLCASSLIAEDGYTFGSGTRLTVV.

The genes are TRBV30 and TRBJ1-5; TRBD1 matches 10 bases. The CDR3 is made up of 15 amino acids. Germline CDR1 reads GTSNPN; CDR2 reads SVGIG (reference sequence). The J segment lost 10 bases and the V segment lost 1 base, leaving 10 bases of the junction unmatched. The CDR3 loop reads CAWSGDRTGGRPQHF. The CDR3 region has the DNA TGTGCCTGGAGTGGAGATCGGACAGGGGGTCGACCCCAGCATTTT.

V and J are TRBV30 and TRBJ2-2, with no clear D. The V and J ends lost 0 bases and 7 bases respectively, with 9 bases between them. The CDR3 has 13 residues. CDR1 GTSNPN and CDR2 SVGIG come from the germline V gene (reference sequence). CDR3 in amino acids: CAWSVGLRGELFF. CDR3 in DNA: TGTGCCTGGAGTGTAGGCCTACGCGGGGAGCTGTTTTTT.

The rearrangement joins TRBV6-1 to TRBJ2-3; no reliable D call. This CDR3 has 11 amino acids. Trimming shortened V by 10 bases and J by 6 bases, and 11 bases separated the two germline ends. The V gene's germline CDR1 is MNHNS and CDR2 SASEGT. The CDR3 spells CAIHIGDTQYF. The CDR3 DNA is TGTGCCATCCATATTGGCGATACGCAGTATTTT.

The gene calls are TRBV6-5 and TRBJ2-3; the D gene is possibly TRBD2 (7 bases). The CDR3 length is 14 residues. V shed 2 bases and J shed 2 bases, with 8 bases lying between them. The V gene's germline CDR1 is MNHEY and CDR2 SVGAGI. CDR3 DNA: TGTGCCAGCAGTTACCGGGGGGCCACAGATACGCAGTATTTT. It encodes CASSYRGATDTQYF.

V gene TRBV25-1 combines with J gene TRBJ1-4; no clear D gene. The CDR3 sequence is 14 residues long. The germline V gene has CDR1 MGHDK and CDR2 SYGVNS. V was clipped by 10 bases and J by 6 bases, with 18 bases between them. CDR3 nucleotide sequence: TGTGCCACTGGTCTCCGGGGATATCATGAAAAACTGTTTTTT. This translates into CATGLRGYHEKLFF.

The V gene is TRBV7-3, the J gene TRBJ2-4; no clear D gene. The CDR3 runs 17 residues. Germline V gene data show CDR1 as SGHTA and CDR2 as FQGTGA. V lost 2 bases, J lost 0 bases, and 14 bases lay in between. The CDR3 DNA is TGTGCCAGCAGCTTAGGTTTCGCAGCACTAGCCAAAAACATTCAGTACTTC. Translation gives CASSLGFAALAKNIQYF.

This clone was counted once. The chain uses TRBV7-2 and TRBJ1-4; no firm D call. V was shortened by 2 bases and J by 0 bases, with 4 bases between the two germline ends. CDR3 length: 14 amino acids. Germline V gives CDR1 SGHTA, CDR2 FQGNSA. CDR3 bases: TGTGCCAGCAGCTTACAGCCAACTAATGAAAAACTGTTTTTT. Translated, it gives CASSLQPTNEKLFF.

This clone has more than one count but fewer than ten. The J gene is TRBJ2-2, the V gene TRBV2; D unclear. The CDR3 covers 14 residues. V gave up 3 bases and J gave up 0 bases, with 5 bases separating them. Germline lookup yields CDR1 SNHLY and CDR2 FYNNEI. DNA for the CDR3: TGTGCCAGCAGTGAGGGCCCGAACACCGGGGAGCTGTTTTTT. Amino acids: CASSEGPNTGELFF.

The J gene is TRBJ2-5, the V gene TRBV7-2; no reliable D call. Trimming took off 1 base at V and 2 bases at J, with 5 bases between the two ends. Germline lookup yields CDR1 SGHTA and CDR2 FQGNSA. This CDR3 has 13 residues. The CDR3 reads CASSLELQETQYF. CDR3 nucleotide sequence: TGTGCCAGCAGCTTAGAACTACAAGAGACCCAGTACTTC.

The J gene is TRBJ2-1, the V gene TRBV11-2; no clear D. The CDR3 contains 16 residues. Per germline, CDR1 SGHAT and CDR2 FQNNGV. Trimming pared 0 bases from V and 0 bases from J, leaving 9 bases between. The CDR3 region has the DNA TGTGCCAGCAGCTTAGATCCCGACCACTCCTACAATGAGCAGTTCTTC. As protein: CASSLDPDHSYNEQFF.

The genes are TRBV29-1 and TRBJ2-1; D perhaps matches TRBD1 (6 bases). The CDR3 loop spans 10 amino acids. CDR1 SQVTM and CDR2 ANQGSEA come from the germline V gene. Trimming left V 6 bases short and J 7 bases short, with 7 bases between. In DNA form, the CDR3 reads TGCAGCGTGGACAGAAATGAGCAGTTCTTC. It translates to CSVDRNEQFF.

The rearrangement uses TRBV18 and TRBJ1-5; D might be TRBD1 (6 bases). The CDR3 sequence is 16 residues long. Germline CDR1 and CDR2: KGHSH and LQKENI. Trimming removed 8 bases from V and 2 bases from J, with 19 bases in between. The CDR3 DNA follows: TGTGCCAGCCGGCTGGGGCAGGGGATGGGCAATCAGCCCCAGCATTTT. Its protein is CASRLGQGMGNQPQHF.

This chain uses TRBV6-5 with TRBJ1-1, with TRBD1 matching over 8 bases. There are 14 residues in the CDR3. J lost 7 bases, V lost 5 bases, and 9 bases had no gene match. Germline CDR1 and CDR2: MNHEY and SVGAGI. The DNA for the CDR3 is TGTGCCAGCAGTGCGGCGGGACAGGCCTTTGAAGCTTTCTTT. This sequence encodes CASSAAGQAFEAFF.

This chain joins TRBV5-5 and TRBJ2-2; D gene ambiguous. V gave up 1 base and J gave up 7 bases, with 14 bases separating them. The germline CDR1 and CDR2 sequences are SGHKS and YYEKEE (reference sequence). The CDR3 loop spans 15 amino acids. The CDR3 region is CASSLSELSGGELFF. CDR3 DNA: TGTGCCAGCAGCTTGTCCGAGCTCTCAGGCGGGGAGCTGTTTTTT.

V is TRBV4-3 and J is TRBJ2-3, with 7 bases matching TRBD1. The germline gives CDR1 LGHNA, CDR2 YSLEER. The CDR3 contains 15 residues. V lost 0 bases, J lost 2 bases, and 2 bases stayed unmatched. The CDR3 region has the DNA TGCGCCAGCAGCCAAGACAGGGGGATCACAGATACGCAGTATTTT. Its protein product is CASSQDRGITDTQYF.

The chain couples TRBV7-2 to TRBJ2-7; D ambiguous. V dropped 1 base and J dropped 2 bases, with 9 bases sitting between them. The CDR3 spans 14 residues. CDR1 and CDR2 (germline): SGHTA, FQGNSA. CDR3 residues: CASSLVGGTYEQYF. In nucleotides, the CDR3 is TGTGCCAGCAGCTTAGTCGGTGGTACCTACGAGCAGTACTTC.

This chain connects TRBV28 to TRBJ2-1, with 12 nucleotides matching TRBD1. The CDR3 is made up of 16 amino acids. Germline loops: CDR1 MDHEN, CDR2 SYDVKM. J lost 8 bases, V lost 3 bases, and 8 bases had no gene match. CDR3 region: CASSFSSGTGGDEQFF. In nucleotides, the CDR3 is TGTGCCAGCAGTTTCTCCTCCGGGACAGGGGGCGATGAGCAGTTCTTC.